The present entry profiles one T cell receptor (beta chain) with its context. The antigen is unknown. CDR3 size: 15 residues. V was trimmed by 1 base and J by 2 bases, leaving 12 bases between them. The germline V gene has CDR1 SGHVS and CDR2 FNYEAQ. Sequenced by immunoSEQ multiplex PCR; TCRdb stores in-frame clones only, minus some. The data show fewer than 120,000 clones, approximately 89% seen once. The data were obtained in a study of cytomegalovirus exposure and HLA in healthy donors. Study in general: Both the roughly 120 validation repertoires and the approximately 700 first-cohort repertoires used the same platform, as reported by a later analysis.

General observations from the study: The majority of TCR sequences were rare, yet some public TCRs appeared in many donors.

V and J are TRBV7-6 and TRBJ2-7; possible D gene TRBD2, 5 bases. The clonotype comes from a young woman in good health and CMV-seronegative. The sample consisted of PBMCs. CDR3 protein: CASSLGGDMTYEQYF. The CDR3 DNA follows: TGTGCCAGCAGCTTAGGGGGAGATATGACCTACGAGCAGTACTTC.